The 23 T cell receptor beta chains reported below all come from one sample, sequenced in a study of blood T cell repertoires in COVID-19. Some clones are missing from TCRdb's copy, which holds only in-frame ones; the method was immunoSEQ multiplex PCR. The sample yields about 400,000 clones, nearly 90% seen once. The sample taken for sequencing was PBMCs or T cells enriched from blood (not recorded which). All receptors come from a woman between 18 and 29 years old with acute COVID-19.

The chain's CDR3 is CASSLSSLQDGITEAFF. CDR3 DNA sequence: TGTGCCAGCAGTTTATCGAGTCTACAGGATGGGATCACTGAAGCTTTCTTT. This chain joins TRBV27 and TRBJ1-1; tentative D call: TRBD1 (5 bases). V shed 0 bases and J shed 4 bases, with 18 bases lying between them. Looked up from germline, CDR1 is MNHEY and CDR2 is SMNVEV (reference sequence). The CDR3 spans 17 residues.

CDR3 nucleotides: TGTGCCAGCAGTTACTCGAGGGGGAATCGGAATGGCTACACCTTC. Its translation: CASSYSRGNRNGYTF. V is TRBV6-5 and J is TRBJ1-2, with a tentative D call TRBD1 (6 bases). Germline V CDR1 and CDR2: MNHEY, SVGAGI. The V end lost 0 bases, the J end lost 6 bases, and 14 bases lay between the germline ends. This CDR3 spans 15 amino acids.

The chain employs TRBV18 and TRBJ2-3; perhaps TRBD1 as D (5 bases). Germline values: CDR1 KGHSH, CDR2 LQKENI. Between the trimmed V and J ends, which lost 0 bases and 2 bases, there was a span of 9 bases. The CDR3 is 15 residues long. The CDR3 sequence is CASSPPGQITDTQYF. The CDR3 DNA reads as TGTGCCAGCTCACCACCCGGACAAATCACAGATACGCAGTATTTT.

V gene TRBV19 combines with J gene TRBJ2-7; 8 bases line up with TRBD1. CDR1 is LNHDA, CDR2 SQIVND, per germline (reference sequence). V shed 7 bases, J shed 1 base, and the junction held 6 bases outside the gene matches. The CDR3 has 14 amino acids. The CDR3 sequence: CASTRDRWSYEQYF. The CDR3 nucleotides read TGTGCCAGTACTAGGGACAGGTGGTCCTACGAGCAGTACTTC.

This clone has more than one count but fewer than ten. This chain uses TRBV10-3 with TRBJ2-1, with 9 bases that match TRBD2. The germline V gene has CDR1 ENHRY and CDR2 SYGVKD. The CDR3 consists of 15 residues. V shed 8 bases and J 10 bases; nucleotides not matched to a gene: 15. Written as DNA, the CDR3 is TGTGCCATCGGCCTGACTAGCGGCCAAATGGGGGAGCAGTTCTTC. It specifies CAIGLTSGQMGEQFF.

CDR3 in DNA: TGTGCCAGCAGCGTCCCTATACAGGGAATCGGGTCACCCCTCCACTTT. Its protein product is CASSVPIQGIGSPLHF. The chain has TRBV7-9 and TRBJ1-6; D perhaps matches TRBD1 (6 bases). Germline V lookup: CDR1 SEHNR, CDR2 FQNEAQ (reference sequence). Trimming removed 5 bases at V and 10 bases at J, with 21 bases between. The CDR3 runs to 16 residues.

This rearrangement joins TRBV27 to TRBJ1-4; TRBD1 is a possible D gene (6 bases). The V and J ends lost 2 bases and 8 bases respectively, with 15 bases between them. The CDR3 is 15 amino acids. Germline V gene lookup returns CDR1 MNHEY and CDR2 SMNVEV (reference sequence). The CDR3 DNA sequence: TGTGCCAGCAGTTTAGGCGGACAGCCTACGGAAAAACTGTTTTTT. Protein product: CASSLGGQPTEKLFF.

This chain uses TRBV2 with TRBJ1-5, with a possible D match to TRBD1 (5 bases). V was clipped by 5 bases and J by 0 bases, with 8 bases between them. The CDR3 is 14 amino acids. Germline lookup yields CDR1 SNHLY and CDR2 FYNNEI. CDR3 sequence reads: CASSRQTSNQPQHF. The CDR3 coding sequence is TGTGCCAGCAGTAGACAGACTAGCAATCAGCCCCAGCATTTT.

There are a few counts of this clone. The V and J genes are TRBV10-3 and TRBJ1-6; D not certain. Germline V CDR1 and CDR2: ENHRY, SYGVKD. V was shortened by 7 bases and J by 7 bases, with 8 bases between the two germline ends. There are 12 residues in the CDR3. CDR3 sequence: CAINTGNSPLHF. CDR3 nucleotides: TGTGCCATCAACACGGGGAATTCACCCCTCCACTTT.

The gene calls are TRBV12-3 or TRBV12-4 and TRBJ1-1; 11 bases map to TRBD1. This CDR3 comprises 13 residues. Trimming removed 10 bases from V and 10 bases from J; junction bases left unmatched: 11. DNA of the CDR3: TGTGCCACCAGGACAGGGGGCGAGTCCGGAGCTTTCTTT. Its protein product is CATRTGGESGAFF.

Comment on this clone: Different DNA sequences within this sample yield the same CDR3. The chain carries TRBV10-3 and TRBJ1-5; D possibly corresponds to TRBD1 (5 bases). The length of the CDR3 is 14 residues. Germline V gene lookup returns CDR1 ENHRY and CDR2 SYGVKD. Trimming removed 3 bases from V and 3 bases from J, with 9 bases in between. The CDR3 loop reads CAISDPGLNQPQHF. The DNA for the CDR3 is TGTGCCATCAGTGACCCGGGACTCAATCAGCCCCAGCATTTT.

The chain joins TRBV7-9 to TRBJ1-6, with 10 bases matching TRBD1. Germline V gene sequence: CDR1 SEHNR, CDR2 FQNEAQ (reference sequence). The J segment lost 7 bases and the V segment lost 6 bases, leaving 6 bases of the junction unmatched. The CDR3 is made up of 15 amino acids. The CDR3 coding sequence is TGTGCCAGCAGTTTCGACAGGGGGCGGAATTCACCCCTCCACTTT. Its protein is CASSFDRGRNSPLHF.

CDR3 in DNA: TGTGCCAGCAGCGGTGACAGATCCCACGAGCAGTACTTC. Protein: CASSGDRSHEQYF. J is TRBJ2-7 and V is TRBV7-6, with D perhaps matching TRBD1 (5 bases). In germline, CDR1 is SGHVS, CDR2 FNYEAQ. The CDR3 extends over 13 amino acids. V gave up 5 bases and J gave up 5 bases, with 13 bases separating them. The entire variable domain, with the rest obtained from reference TRBV7-6 and TRBJ2-7, is as follows: GAGVSQSPRYKVTKRGQDVALRCDPISGHVSLYWYRQALGQGPEFLTYFNYEAQQDKSGLPNDRFSAERPEGSISTLTIQRTEQRDSAMYRCASSGDRSHEQYFGPGTRLTVT.

V usage is TRBV9 and J usage is TRBJ1-2; 9 bases map to TRBD1. The CDR3 has 13 amino acids. Trimming cost V 3 bases and J 8 bases; bases outside gene matches: 5. CDR1 is SGDLS, CDR2 YYNGEE, per germline. DNA for the CDR3: TGTGCCAGCAGCGAGGGACAGGGCTTCGGCTACACCTTC. Its translation is CASSEGQGFGYTF.

The gene calls are TRBV3-1 (or the pseudogene TRBV3-2) and TRBJ1-1; D uncertain. The CDR3 has 14 amino acids. Germline loops: CDR1 LGHDT, CDR2 YNNKEL (reference sequence). V gave up 0 bases and J gave up 1 base, with 6 bases separating them. Here the CDR3 DNA reads TGTGCCAGCAGCCAAGATAGACAGAACACTGAAGCTTTCTTT. Amino acid sequence: CASSQDRQNTEAFF.

This chain joins TRBV4-3 and TRBJ1-2; D call uncertain. The length of the CDR3 is 17 residues. With 0 bases removed from V and 0 bases from J, the gap between germline ends came to 14 bases. From germline, CDR1 is LGHNA and CDR2 YSLEER. CDR3 residues: CASSQDIMREANYGYTF. CDR3 coding DNA: TGCGCCAGCAGCCAAGATATCATGAGGGAAGCTAACTATGGCTACACCTTC.

About this clone: Other DNA sequences from this sample encode an identical CDR3 as well. The J gene is TRBJ2-7, the V gene TRBV7-8; no clear D gene. CDR3 length equals 12 residues. From germline, CDR1 is SGHVS and CDR2 FQNEAQ. V gave up 2 bases and J gave up 1 base, with 3 bases separating them. DNA of the CDR3: TGTGCCAGCAGCTTAACTTCCTACGAGCAGTACTTC. Translation gives CASSLTSYEQYF.

The rearrangement uses TRBV5-1 and TRBJ1-6; D perhaps matches TRBD1 (5 bases). The CDR3 is 16 residues long. Trimming cost V 1 base and J 5 bases, with 13 bases left between them. CDR1 is SGHRS, CDR2 YFSETQ, per germline. CDR3 coding DNA: TGCGCCAGCAGCTTGTCAGGGTCTGGGAATAATTCACCCCTCCACTTT. Its translation is CASSLSGSGNNSPLHF.

This clone was counted a single time. The chain joins TRBV7-9 to TRBJ1-4, with 12 bases identical to TRBD1. The germline V gene has CDR1 SEHNR and CDR2 FQNEAQ (reference sequence). The CDR3 covers 15 residues. Trimming removed 1 base from V and 8 bases from J; junction bases left unmatched: 2. The CDR3, as DNA: TGTGCCAGCAGCTTAGGGGGACAGGGGGCAGAAAAACTGTTTTTT. Its translation is CASSLGGQGAEKLFF.

The V call is TRBV7-8, the J call TRBJ1-5; D is unresolved. There are 15 residues in the CDR3. Trimming took off 7 bases at V and 0 bases at J, with 13 bases between the two ends. Germline V CDR1 and CDR2: SGHVS, FQNEAQ. DNA of the CDR3: TGTGCCAGCACAATCAGAGGATATAGCAATCAGCCCCAGCATTTT. Protein: CASTIRGYSNQPQHF.

The V gene is TRBV24-1, the J gene TRBJ2-3; 9 nucleotides match TRBD1. Germline V gene lookup returns CDR1 KGHDR and CDR2 SFDVKD. The CDR3 is 16 residues long. With V trimmed by 4 bases and J by 3 bases, 7 bases remained unmatched. The CDR3 sequence is CATSETGTGRTDTQYF. DNA of the CDR3: TGTGCCACCAGTGAGACCGGGACAGGGCGAACAGATACGCAGTATTTT.

The CDR3 sequence: CASSLDRGITEAFF. In nucleotides, the CDR3 is TGTGCCAGCAGCTTGGACAGGGGGATCACTGAAGCTTTCTTT. The chain joins TRBV7-9 to TRBJ1-1; 10 bases are shared with TRBD1. V was pared by 3 bases and J by 4 bases, with 2 bases of the junction left unmatched. The length of the CDR3 is 14 residues. The germline V gene encodes CDR1 SEHNR and CDR2 FQNEAQ (reference sequence).

The V gene is TRBV27, the J gene TRBJ1-1, with TRBD1 matching over 7 bases. J lost 5 bases, V lost 10 bases, and 10 bases had no gene match. The germline CDR1 and CDR2 sequences are MNHEY and SMNVEV (reference sequence). This CDR3 spans 13 amino acids. CDR3 protein: CATQDRAETEAFF. The CDR3 nucleotides read TGTGCCACCCAAGACAGGGCTGAGACTGAAGCTTTCTTT.